The present TCR beta chain was sequenced within a study of T cell responses to AZD1222 COVID-19 vaccine. The data were produced by immunoSEQ multiplex PCR, yet TCRdb's version contains in-frame clones alone and is incomplete. The sample lists 100,000 to 150,000 clones, under 90% occurring once. Note on this clone: Its antigen is currently unknown.

The CDR3 covers 13 residues. Losses at the gene ends were 5 bases for V and 4 bases for J; bases not matched to a gene: 4. Germline V gene sequence: CDR1 SGHDN, CDR2 FVKESK. Study-wide results and limits: Clonal diversity may have been underestimated, and the donors were mostly white British, with more females than males.

The sequence was collected from an adult in good health. The source was peripheral blood, collected on day 0 of AZD1222 vaccination. This chain connects TRBV14 to TRBJ1-2, with 7 positions matching TRBD1. CDR3 residues: CASSRDSRYGYTF. In DNA, the CDR3 is TGTGCCAGCAGCAGGGACAGCCGCTATGGCTACACCTTC.